Presented here are 24 T cell receptor beta chains from one specimen sequenced in a study of Graves' ophthalmopathy and Graves' hyperthyroidism. Amplification of TCR beta CDR3 regions used RNA transcripts. In the first round, RT-PCR was carried out with HTBI primers, and a multiplex PCR formed the second round. TCRdb re-called the multiplex PCR reads through MiXCR, storing one row per CDR3 protein. Of fewer than 600,000 distinct CDR3 sequences in the sample, around 14% were seen once. The sequencing sample was made of blood. These receptors originate from a woman aged 25-40 years with Graves' ophthalmopathy.

This clonotype was recorded at least ten times. The CDR3: CASTTRGTTYEQYF. The CDR3 bases are TGTGCCAGCACCACCAGGGGGACCACATACGAGCAGTACTTC. The genes are TRBV6-1 and TRBJ2-7; 7 bases are a match to TRBD1. CDR3 length equals 14 residues. Germline CDR1 is MNHNS and CDR2 is SASEGT. Unmatched junction bases numbered 10, after V lost 7 bases and J lost 4 bases.

This clonotype showed up many times. The chain has TRBV20-1 and TRBJ2-7; D possibly uses TRBD1 or TRBD2 (5 bases each). CDR1 is DFQATT, CDR2 SNEGSKA, per germline (reference sequence). V was pared by 1 base and J by 3 bases, with 13 bases between. The CDR3 is 14 amino acids. This CDR3 is CSARGPGTNYEQYF. Written as DNA, the CDR3 is TGCAGTGCTAGAGGTCCAGGGACGAACTACGAGCAGTACTTC.

This clonotype was found many times. The gene calls are TRBV6-1 and TRBJ2-7, with D perhaps TRBD1 (6 bases). The V and J ends lost 3 bases and 2 bases respectively, with 8 bases between them. CDR3 size: 13 residues. Germline lookup yields CDR1 MNHNS and CDR2 SASEGT. CDR3 amino acids: CASSDRGTYEQYF. The DNA for the CDR3 is TGTGCCAGCAGTGACAGGGGAACCTACGAGCAGTACTTC.

For this clonotype: A junction boundary mismatches the germline segment, possibly from a read error. The CDR3 loop reads CASSQGSVAGYDQYF. Here the CDR3 DNA reads TGCGCCAGCAGCCAAGGCAGCGTCGCTGGCTACGATCAGTACTTC. V and J are TRBV4-1 and TRBJ2-7; D is undetermined. The CDR3 has 15 amino acids. Germline CDR1 reads MGHRA; CDR2 reads YSYEKL.

This chain links TRBV19 with TRBJ1-2; perhaps TRBD1 as D (5 bases). CDR1 is LNHDA, CDR2 SQIVND, per germline (reference sequence). The CDR3 has 14 residues. V was clipped by 9 bases and J by 3 bases, with 17 bases between them. CDR3 in amino acids: CASSLIRVHYGYTF. DNA of the CDR3: TGTGCCAGCAGTTTGATCAGGGTCCACTATGGCTACACCTTC.

This clonotype appeared many times. The chain joins TRBV18 to TRBJ2-5; 7 bases map to TRBD1. Germline CDR1 KGHSH, CDR2 LQKENI. This CDR3 comprises 14 residues. V gave up 6 bases and J gave up 2 bases; unmatched junction bases: 6. The CDR3 is CASSPGQEQETQYF. In DNA form, the CDR3 reads TGTGCCAGCTCCCCCGGACAGGAACAAGAGACCCAGTACTTC.

This clonotype was counted at least ten times. This chain uses TRBV10-3 with TRBJ1-1, with 10 bases matching TRBD1. V lost 4 bases, J lost 4 bases, and 6 bases stayed unmatched. Germline values: CDR1 ENHRY, CDR2 SYGVKD. The CDR3 totals 15 residues. DNA for the CDR3: TGTGCCATCAGTGGCCGGGGACAGGGGATCACTGAAGCTTTCTTT. Protein product: CAISGRGQGITEAFF.

The sample holds many counts of this clonotype. This chain uses TRBV6-2 or TRBV6-3 with TRBJ1-2; weak D call: TRBD1 (5 bases). The CDR3 covers 13 residues. The V end lost 1 base, the J end lost 8 bases, and 11 bases lay between the germline ends. CDR1 and CDR2 from the germline V gene are MNHEY and SVGEGT. Written as DNA, the CDR3 is TGTGCCAGCAGTTACTTGACCAGGGACGGCTACACCTTC. Its protein is CASSYLTRDGYTF.

V is TRBV20-1 and J is TRBJ1-1; D unresolved. V shed 1 base and J shed 1 base, with 19 bases lying between them. Germline CDR1 is DFQATT and CDR2 is SNEGSKA (reference sequence). This CDR3 has 17 amino acids. The CDR3 bases are TGCAGTGCTAGAGCGGGGTGGACCGTTCAACGGAACACTGAAGCTTTCTTT. Translated, it gives CSARAGWTVQRNTEAFF.

V and J are TRBV28 and TRBJ2-4; perhaps TRBD2 as D (6 bases). The CDR3 has 15 amino acids. Germline V gene sequence: CDR1 MDHEN, CDR2 SYDVKM. V was pared by 6 bases and J by 3 bases, with 15 bases between. CDR3 bases: TGTGCCAGCAGCCCCCCAGCCGGGGGCAAAAACATTCAGTACTTC. Protein: CASSPPAGGKNIQYF.

The table lists this clonotype with many counts. The chain joins TRBV28 to TRBJ1-1, with no clear D. CDR1 is MDHEN and CDR2 is SYDVKM in the germline V gene. Trimming took 6 bases from V and 3 from J, leaving 14 bases between them. The CDR3 totals 14 residues. CDR3 in amino acids: CASSGTVLDTEAFF. In DNA, the CDR3 is TGTGCCAGCAGCGGAACAGTGTTAGACACTGAAGCTTTCTTT.

There are many counts of this clonotype. V is TRBV29-1 and J is TRBJ1-1, with a weak D call TRBD1 (5 bases). The CDR3 is 14 residues long. Germline CDR1 reads SQVTM; CDR2 reads ANQGSEA. Trimming removed 4 bases at V and 1 base at J, with 13 bases between. DNA for the CDR3: TGCAGCGTTGGGGAGGGGCTTCGGAACACTGAAGCTTTCTTT. It translates to CSVGEGLRNTEAFF.

The rearrangement joins TRBV11-2 to TRBJ2-7; D perhaps matches TRBD2 (5 bases). V lost 3 bases, J lost 2 bases, and 8 bases lay in between. The CDR3 is 13 residues long. CDR1 and CDR2 (germline): SGHAT, FQNNGV. The CDR3 nucleotides read TGTGCCAGCAGCTTGTACGGGGCCTACGAGCAGTACTTC. This encodes CASSLYGAYEQYF.

The chain recombines TRBV7-2 with TRBJ2-5; maybe TRBD2 (6 bases). The length of the CDR3 is 14 residues. The V end lost 4 bases, the J end lost 4 bases, and 13 bases lay between the germline ends. The V gene's germline CDR1 is SGHTA and CDR2 FQGNSA. The CDR3 loop reads CASSSGHGGETQYF. The CDR3 DNA is TGTGCCAGCAGCTCAGGTCACGGGGGAGAGACCCAGTACTTC.

This clonotype was recorded at least ten times. The V gene is TRBV28, the J gene TRBJ1-2, with 11 positions matching TRBD1. The CDR3 extends over 13 amino acids. V shed 10 bases, J shed 7 bases, and the junction held 8 bases outside the gene matches. The germline gives CDR1 MDHEN, CDR2 SYDVKM. CDR3 sequence (DNA): TGTGCCACCCGGACAGGGGGCCGGGCTGGCTACACCTTC. Protein: CATRTGGRAGYTF.

The chain uses TRBV20-1 and TRBJ2-1; no firm D call. V lost 3 bases and J 4 bases, leaving 13 bases between the germline ends. The CDR3 covers 14 residues. The germline gives CDR1 DFQATT, CDR2 SNEGSKA (reference sequence). The CDR3 DNA reads TGCAGTGCTAGCGTTATCTTAACTTACAATGAGCAGTTCTTC. Amino acid sequence: CSASVILTYNEQFF.

This clonotype has ten or more counts. The chain combines TRBV27 with TRBJ2-7; D unclear. Trimming removed 5 bases at V and 2 bases at J, with 10 bases between. The germline V gene has CDR1 MNHEY and CDR2 SMNVEV (reference sequence). This CDR3 region has 13 residues. The DNA for the CDR3 is TGTGCCAGCAGTCCCCAAATAGCCTACGAGCAGTACTTC. Its translation: CASSPQIAYEQYF.

This clonotype was picked up many times. This CDR3 reads CASSLGQTTGELFF. The CDR3 DNA reads TGTGCCAGCAGCTTGGGACAAACTACCGGGGAGCTGTTTTTT. The chain carries TRBV11-3 and TRBJ2-2; D might be TRBD1 (6 bases). There are 14 residues in the CDR3. The germline V and J ends were trimmed by 3 bases and 5 bases, with 10 bases remaining between them. The germline V gene has CDR1 SGHNT and CDR2 YENEEA. The variable domain in full, with the rest retrieved from reference TRBV11-3 and TRBJ2-2, is EAGVVQSPRYKIIEKKQPVAFWCNPISGHNTLYWYLQNLGQGPELLIRYENEEAVDDSQLPKDRFSAERLKGVDSTLKIQPAELGDSAVYLCASSLGQTTGELFFGEGSRLTVL.

This clonotype was detected ten times or more. This chain uses TRBV19 with TRBJ1-5; 10 nucleotides align to TRBD1. V was pared by 3 bases and J by 7 bases, with 6 bases of the junction left unmatched. The CDR3 sequence is 15 residues long. CDR1 and CDR2 from the germline V gene are LNHDA and SQIVND (reference sequence). CDR3 amino acids: CASSMTGGSGQPQHF. The CDR3 bases are TGTGCCAGTAGTATGACAGGGGGCTCAGGGCAGCCCCAGCATTTT. The full variable domain, rest sourced from reference TRBV19 and TRBJ1-5, is DGGITQSPKYLFRKEGQNVTLSCEQNLNHDAMYWYRQDPGQGLRLIYYSQIVNDFQKGDIAEGYSVSREKKESFPLTVTSAQKNPTAFYLCASSMTGGSGQPQHFGDGTRLSIL.

This clonotype has at least ten counts. The V and J genes are TRBV9 and TRBJ2-5; D might be TRBD2 (5 bases). Germline values: CDR1 SGDLS, CDR2 YYNGEE. Trimming removed 1 base at V and 2 bases at J, with 9 bases between. CDR3 length: 14 residues. The CDR3 is CASSVLPGQETQYF. CDR3 nucleotide sequence: TGTGCCAGCAGCGTATTACCGGGGCAAGAGACCCAGTACTTC.

This clonotype is large within its sample. This rearrangement joins TRBV28 to TRBJ1-3; 7 nucleotides align to TRBD1. This CDR3 has 13 amino acids. In germline, CDR1 is MDHEN, CDR2 SYDVKM. J was trimmed by 8 bases and V by 8 bases; bases with no gene match: 9. CDR3 sequence: CASAPGGRDTIYF. Written as DNA, the CDR3 is TGTGCCAGCGCACCAGGGGGAAGGGACACCATATATTTT.

At least ten counts were recorded for this clonotype. The rearrangement joins TRBV15 to TRBJ2-5; D is perhaps TRBD1 or TRBD2 (5 bases each). Germline V lookup: CDR1 LNHNV, CDR2 YYDKDF (reference sequence). V lost 8 bases and J 1 base, leaving 20 bases between the germline ends. The CDR3 consists of 16 residues. This CDR3 is CATAYVGRQLQETQYF. The CDR3 DNA follows: TGTGCCACCGCCTACGTGGGGAGACAGCTCCAAGAGACCCAGTACTTC.

This clonotype was detected many times. The V gene is TRBV29-1, the J gene TRBJ1-2; TRBD1 is a possible D gene (6 bases). V shed 6 bases and J shed 6 bases, with 17 bases lying between them. Germline CDR1 reads SQVTM; CDR2 reads ANQGSEA. CDR3 length: 13 amino acids. For the CDR3, the DNA is TGCAGCGTGGGGGGGGGCTCAGCTCATGGCTACACCTTC. Amino acids: CSVGGGSAHGYTF.

This clonotype was seen many times. A much larger clone lies a single base off, so this may be a read error. The chain links TRBV12-3 or TRBV12-4 to TRBJ1-5; D call uncertain. The V and J ends lost 1 base and 3 bases respectively, with 7 bases between them. The CDR3 spans 14 residues. CDR3 amino acids: CASSLERFNQPQHF. The CDR3, as DNA: TGTGCCAGCAGTTTAGAACGGTTCAATCAGCCCCAGCATTTT.